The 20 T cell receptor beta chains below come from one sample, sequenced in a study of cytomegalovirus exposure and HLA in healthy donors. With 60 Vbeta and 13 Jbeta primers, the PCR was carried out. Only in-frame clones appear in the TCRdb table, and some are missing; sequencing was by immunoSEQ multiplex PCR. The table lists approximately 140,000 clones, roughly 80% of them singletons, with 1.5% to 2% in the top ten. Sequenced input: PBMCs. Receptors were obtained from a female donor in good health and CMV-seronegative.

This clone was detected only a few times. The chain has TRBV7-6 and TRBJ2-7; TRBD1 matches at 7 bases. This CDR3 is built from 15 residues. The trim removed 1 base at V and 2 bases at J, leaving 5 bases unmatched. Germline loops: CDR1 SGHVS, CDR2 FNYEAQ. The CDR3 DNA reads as TGTGCCAGCAGCTTAGATGGGACAGACACCTACGAGCAGTACTTC. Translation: CASSLDGTDTYEQYF.

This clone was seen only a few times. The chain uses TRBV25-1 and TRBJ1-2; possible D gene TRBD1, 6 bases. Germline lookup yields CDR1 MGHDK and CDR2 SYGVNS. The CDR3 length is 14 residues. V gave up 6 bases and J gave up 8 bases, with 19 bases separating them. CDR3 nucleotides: TGTGCCAGCAGCCCTACAGGGCCGGTCGGCGGCTACACCTTC. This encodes CASSPTGPVGGYTF.

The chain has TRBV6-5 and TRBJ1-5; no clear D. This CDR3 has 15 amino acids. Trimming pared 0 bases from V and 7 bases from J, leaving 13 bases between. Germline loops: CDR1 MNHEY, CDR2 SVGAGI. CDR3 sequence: CASSYSSREGQPQHF. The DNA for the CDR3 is TGTGCCAGCAGTTACTCGAGTAGGGAGGGCCAGCCCCAGCATTTT.

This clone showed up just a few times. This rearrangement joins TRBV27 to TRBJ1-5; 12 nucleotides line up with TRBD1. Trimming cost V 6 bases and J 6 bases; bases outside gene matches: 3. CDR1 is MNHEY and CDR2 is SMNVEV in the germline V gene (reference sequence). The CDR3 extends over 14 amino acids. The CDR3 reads CASRGTGGGQPQHF. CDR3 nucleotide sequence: TGTGCCAGCAGGGGGACAGGGGGCGGTCAGCCCCAGCATTTT.

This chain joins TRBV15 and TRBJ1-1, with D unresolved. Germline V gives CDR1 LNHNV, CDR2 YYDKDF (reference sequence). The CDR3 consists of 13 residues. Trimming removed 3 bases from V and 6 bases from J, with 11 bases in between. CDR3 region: CATSRPPRAEAFF. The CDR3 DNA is TGTGCCACCAGCAGGCCACCGCGGGCTGAAGCTTTCTTT.

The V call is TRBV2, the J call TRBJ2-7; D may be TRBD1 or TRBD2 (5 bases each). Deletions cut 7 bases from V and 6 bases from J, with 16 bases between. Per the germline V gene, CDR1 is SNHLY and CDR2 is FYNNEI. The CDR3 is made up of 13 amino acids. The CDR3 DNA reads TGTGCCAGCACTGTAGCGTGGGGCGGCGAGCAGTACTTC. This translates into CASTVAWGGEQYF.

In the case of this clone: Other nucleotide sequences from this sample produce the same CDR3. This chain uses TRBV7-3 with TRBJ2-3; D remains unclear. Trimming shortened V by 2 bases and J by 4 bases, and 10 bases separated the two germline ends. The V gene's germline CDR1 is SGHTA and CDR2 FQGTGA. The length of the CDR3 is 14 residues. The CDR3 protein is CASSLGLAADTQYF. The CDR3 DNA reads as TGTGCCAGCAGCTTAGGGTTAGCCGCAGATACGCAGTATTTT.

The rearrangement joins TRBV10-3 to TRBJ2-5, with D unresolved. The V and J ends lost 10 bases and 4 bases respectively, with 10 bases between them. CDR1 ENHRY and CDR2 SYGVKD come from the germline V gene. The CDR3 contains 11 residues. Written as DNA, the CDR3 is TGTGCCACACAAAGTCTAGAGACCCAGTACTTC. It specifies CATQSLETQYF.

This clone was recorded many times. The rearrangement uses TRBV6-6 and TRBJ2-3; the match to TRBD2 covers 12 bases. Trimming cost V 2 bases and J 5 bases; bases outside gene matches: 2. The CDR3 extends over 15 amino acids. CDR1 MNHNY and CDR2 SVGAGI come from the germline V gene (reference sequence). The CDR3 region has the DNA TGTGCCAGCAGTTACCCGGGACTAGCGGGAGATACGCAGTATTTT. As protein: CASSYPGLAGDTQYF.

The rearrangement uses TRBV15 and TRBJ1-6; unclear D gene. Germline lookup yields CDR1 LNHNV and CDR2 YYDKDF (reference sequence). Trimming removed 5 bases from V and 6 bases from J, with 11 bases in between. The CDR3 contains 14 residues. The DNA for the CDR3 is TGTGCCACCAGCCCAAAAAAGCTTAATTCACCCCTCCACTTT. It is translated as CATSPKKLNSPLHF.

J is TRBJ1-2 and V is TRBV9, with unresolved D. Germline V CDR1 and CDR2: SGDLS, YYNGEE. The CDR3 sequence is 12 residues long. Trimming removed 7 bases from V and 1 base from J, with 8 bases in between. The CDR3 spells CASDSGNYGYTF. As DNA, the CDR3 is TGTGCCAGCGACTCGGGTAACTATGGCTACACCTTC.

The DNA for the CDR3 is TGCGCCAGCAGTGAATCGCGGGTCACAGATACGCAGTATTTT. Translated, it gives CASSESRVTDTQYF. V is TRBV10-1 and J is TRBJ2-3, with D perhaps matching TRBD2 (5 bases). The CDR3 contains 14 residues. V was clipped by 3 bases and J by 2 bases, with 9 bases between them. Germline CDR1 and CDR2: WNHNN and SYGVQD (reference sequence).

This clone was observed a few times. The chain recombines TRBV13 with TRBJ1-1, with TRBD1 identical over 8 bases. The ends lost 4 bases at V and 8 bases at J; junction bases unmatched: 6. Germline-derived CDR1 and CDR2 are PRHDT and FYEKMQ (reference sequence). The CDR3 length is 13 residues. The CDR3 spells CASSWDRTMEAFF. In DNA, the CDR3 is TGTGCCAGCAGCTGGGACAGGACAATGGAAGCTTTCTTT.

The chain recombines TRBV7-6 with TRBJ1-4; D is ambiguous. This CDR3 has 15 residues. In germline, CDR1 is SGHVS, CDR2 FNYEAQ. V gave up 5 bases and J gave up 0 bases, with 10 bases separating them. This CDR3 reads CASSRDTSTNEKLFF. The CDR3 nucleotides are TGTGCCAGCAGCCGAGACACCTCAACTAATGAAAAACTGTTTTTT.

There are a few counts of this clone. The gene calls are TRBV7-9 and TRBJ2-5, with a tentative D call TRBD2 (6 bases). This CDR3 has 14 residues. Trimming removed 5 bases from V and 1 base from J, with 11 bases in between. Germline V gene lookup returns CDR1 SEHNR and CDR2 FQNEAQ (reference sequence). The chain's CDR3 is CASSPGLSQETQYF. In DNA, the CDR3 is TGTGCCAGCAGCCCGGGACTTTCCCAAGAGACCCAGTACTTC.

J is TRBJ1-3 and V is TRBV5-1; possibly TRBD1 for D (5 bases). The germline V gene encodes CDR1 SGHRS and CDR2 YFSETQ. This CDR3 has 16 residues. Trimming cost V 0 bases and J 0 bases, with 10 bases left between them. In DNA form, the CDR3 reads TGCGCCAGCAGCTTGGGACAGCTAAGCTCTGGAAACACCATATATTTT. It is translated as CASSLGQLSSGNTIYF.

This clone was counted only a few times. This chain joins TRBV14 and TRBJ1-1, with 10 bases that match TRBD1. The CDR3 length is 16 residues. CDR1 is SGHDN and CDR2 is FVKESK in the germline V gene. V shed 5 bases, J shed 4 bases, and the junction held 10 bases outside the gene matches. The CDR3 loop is CASSWDRGGTGTEAFF. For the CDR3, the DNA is TGTGCCAGCAGCTGGGACAGGGGAGGCACGGGCACTGAAGCTTTCTTT.

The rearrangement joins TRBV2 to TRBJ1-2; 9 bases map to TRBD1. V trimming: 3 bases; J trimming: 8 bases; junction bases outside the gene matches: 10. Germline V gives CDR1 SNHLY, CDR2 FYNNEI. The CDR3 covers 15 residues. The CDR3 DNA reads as TGTGCCAGCAGTGATCTGTACAGGGGGCCTCGGGGCTACACCTTC. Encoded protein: CASSDLYRGPRGYTF.

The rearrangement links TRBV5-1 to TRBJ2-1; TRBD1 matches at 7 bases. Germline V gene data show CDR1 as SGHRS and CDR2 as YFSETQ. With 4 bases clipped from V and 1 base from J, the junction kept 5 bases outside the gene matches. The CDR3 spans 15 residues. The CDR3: CASSHTGDSYNEQFF. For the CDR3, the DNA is TGCGCCAGCAGCCATACAGGGGATTCCTACAATGAGCAGTTCTTC.

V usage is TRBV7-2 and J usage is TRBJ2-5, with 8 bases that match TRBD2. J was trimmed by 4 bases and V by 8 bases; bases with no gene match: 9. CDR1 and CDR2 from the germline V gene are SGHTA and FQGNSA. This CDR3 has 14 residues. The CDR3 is CASRERAGGETQYF. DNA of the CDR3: TGTGCCAGCCGGGAACGGGCGGGGGGAGAGACCCAGTACTTC.